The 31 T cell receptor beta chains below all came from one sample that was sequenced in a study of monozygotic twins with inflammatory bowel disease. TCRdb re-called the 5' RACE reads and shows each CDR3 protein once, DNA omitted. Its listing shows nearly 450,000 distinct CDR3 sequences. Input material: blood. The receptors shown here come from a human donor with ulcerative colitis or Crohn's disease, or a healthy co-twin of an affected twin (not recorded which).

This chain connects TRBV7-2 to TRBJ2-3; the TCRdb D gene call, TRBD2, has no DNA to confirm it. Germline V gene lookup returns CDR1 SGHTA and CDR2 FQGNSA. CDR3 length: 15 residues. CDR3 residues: CASSLITGVSDTQYF.

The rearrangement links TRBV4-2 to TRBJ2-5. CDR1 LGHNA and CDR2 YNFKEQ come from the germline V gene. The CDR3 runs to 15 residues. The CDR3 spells CASSQDLRVPETQYF.

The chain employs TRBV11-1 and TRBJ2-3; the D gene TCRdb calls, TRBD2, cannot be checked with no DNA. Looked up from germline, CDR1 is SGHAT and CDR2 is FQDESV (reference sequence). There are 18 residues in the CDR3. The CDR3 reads CASSSSPGSSPTTDTQYF.

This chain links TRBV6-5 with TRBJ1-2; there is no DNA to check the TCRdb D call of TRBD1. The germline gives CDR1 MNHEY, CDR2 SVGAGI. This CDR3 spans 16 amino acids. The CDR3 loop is CASSYGQTGGSYGYTF.

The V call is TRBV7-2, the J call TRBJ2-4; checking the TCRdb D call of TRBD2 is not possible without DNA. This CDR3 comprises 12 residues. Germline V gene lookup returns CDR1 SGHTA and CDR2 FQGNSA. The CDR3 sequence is CASREGSNIQYF.

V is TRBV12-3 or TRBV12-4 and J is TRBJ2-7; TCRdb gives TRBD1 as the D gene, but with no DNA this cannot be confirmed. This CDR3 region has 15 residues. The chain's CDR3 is CASSPSRGGRYEQYF.

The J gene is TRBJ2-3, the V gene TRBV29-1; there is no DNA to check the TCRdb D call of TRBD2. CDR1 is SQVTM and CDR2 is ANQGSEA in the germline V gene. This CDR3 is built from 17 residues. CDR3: CSVEDPGTSGLTDTQYF.

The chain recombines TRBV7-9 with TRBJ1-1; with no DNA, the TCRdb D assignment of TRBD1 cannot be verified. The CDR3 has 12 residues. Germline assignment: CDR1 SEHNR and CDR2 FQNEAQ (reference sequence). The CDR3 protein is CATDGENTEAFF.

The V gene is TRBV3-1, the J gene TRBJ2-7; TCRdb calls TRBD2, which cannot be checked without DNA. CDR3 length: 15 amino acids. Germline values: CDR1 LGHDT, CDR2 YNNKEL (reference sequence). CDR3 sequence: CASSQAEGWAAKQYF.

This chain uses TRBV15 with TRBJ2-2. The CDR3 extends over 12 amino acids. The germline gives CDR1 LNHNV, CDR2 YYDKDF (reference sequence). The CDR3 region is CATSRAGGELFF. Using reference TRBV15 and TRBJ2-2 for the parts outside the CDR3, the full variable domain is DAMVIQNPRYQVTQFGKPVTLSCSQTLNHNVMYWYQQKSSQAPKLLFHYYDKDFNNEADTPDNFQSRRPNTSFCFLDIRSPGLGDTAMYLCATSRAGGELFFGEGSRLTVL.

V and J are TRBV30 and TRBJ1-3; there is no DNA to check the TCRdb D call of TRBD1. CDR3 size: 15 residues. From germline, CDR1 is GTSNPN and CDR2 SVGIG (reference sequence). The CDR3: CAWSTQGGSGNTIYF.

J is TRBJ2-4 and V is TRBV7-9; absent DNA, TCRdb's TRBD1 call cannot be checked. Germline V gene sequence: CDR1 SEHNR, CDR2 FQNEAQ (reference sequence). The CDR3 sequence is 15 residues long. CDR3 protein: CASSPGSVAKNIQYF.

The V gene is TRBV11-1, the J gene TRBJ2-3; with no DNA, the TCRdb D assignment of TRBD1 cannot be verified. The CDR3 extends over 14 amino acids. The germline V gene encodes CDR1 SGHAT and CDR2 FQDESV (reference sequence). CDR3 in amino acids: CASSLTVSTDTQYF.

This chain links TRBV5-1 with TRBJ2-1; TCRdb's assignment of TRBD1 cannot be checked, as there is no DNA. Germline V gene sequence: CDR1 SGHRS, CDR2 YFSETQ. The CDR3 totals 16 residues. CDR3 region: CASSPGGPSSYNEQFF.

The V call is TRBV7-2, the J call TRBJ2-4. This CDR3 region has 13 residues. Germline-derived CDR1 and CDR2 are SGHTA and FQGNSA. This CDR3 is CASSFDLENIQYF. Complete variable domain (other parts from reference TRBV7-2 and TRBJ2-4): GAGVSQSPSNKVTEKGKDVELRCDPISGHTALYWYRQSLGQGLEFLIYFQGNSAPDKSGLPSDRFSAERTGGSVSTLTIQRTQQEDSAVYLCASSFDLENIQYFGAGTRLSVL.

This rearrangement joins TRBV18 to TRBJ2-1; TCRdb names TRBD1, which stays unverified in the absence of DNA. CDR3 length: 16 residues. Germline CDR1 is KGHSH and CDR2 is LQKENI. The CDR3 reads CASSHQNRGDRNEQFF. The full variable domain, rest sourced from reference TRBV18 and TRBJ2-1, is NAGVMQNPRHLVRRRGQEARLRCSPMKGHSHVYWYRQLPEEGLKFMVYLQKENIIDESGMPKERFSAEFPKEGPSILRIQQVVRGDSAAYFCASSHQNRGDRNEQFFGPGTRLTVL.

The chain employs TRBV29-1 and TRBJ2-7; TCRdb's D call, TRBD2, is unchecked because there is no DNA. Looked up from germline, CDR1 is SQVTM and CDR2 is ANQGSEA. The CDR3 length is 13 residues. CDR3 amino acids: CSVRFMGVNEQYF.

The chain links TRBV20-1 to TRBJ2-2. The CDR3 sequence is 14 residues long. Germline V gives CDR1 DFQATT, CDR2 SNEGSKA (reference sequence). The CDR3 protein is CSAEGPQRTGELFF.

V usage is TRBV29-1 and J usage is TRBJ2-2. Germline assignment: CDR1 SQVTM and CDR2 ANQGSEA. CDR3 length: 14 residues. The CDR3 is CSVLADPNTGELFF.

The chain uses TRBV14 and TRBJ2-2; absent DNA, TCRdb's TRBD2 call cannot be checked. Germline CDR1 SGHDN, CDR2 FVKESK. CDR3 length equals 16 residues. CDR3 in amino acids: CASSQDAGRAFGELFF.

The chain's CDR3 is CSAREILAGGYNEQFF. This chain joins TRBV20-1 and TRBJ2-1; the D call from TCRdb, TRBD2, cannot be confirmed without DNA. The CDR3 has 16 amino acids. Germline CDR1 is DFQATT and CDR2 is SNEGSKA (reference sequence).

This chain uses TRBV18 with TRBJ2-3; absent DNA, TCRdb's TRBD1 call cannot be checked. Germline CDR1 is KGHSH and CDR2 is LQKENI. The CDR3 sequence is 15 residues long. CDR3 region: CASSTGGLGTDTQYF. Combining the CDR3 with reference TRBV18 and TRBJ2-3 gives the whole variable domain NAGVMQNPRHLVRRRGQEARLRCSPMKGHSHVYWYRQLPEEGLKFMVYLQKENIIDESGMPKERFSAEFPKEGPSILRIQQVVRGDSAAYFCASSTGGLGTDTQYFGPGTRLTVL.

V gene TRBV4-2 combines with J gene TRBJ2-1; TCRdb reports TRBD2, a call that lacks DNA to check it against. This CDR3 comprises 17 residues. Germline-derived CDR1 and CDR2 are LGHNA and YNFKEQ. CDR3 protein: CASSQDAVAGGRNEQFF.

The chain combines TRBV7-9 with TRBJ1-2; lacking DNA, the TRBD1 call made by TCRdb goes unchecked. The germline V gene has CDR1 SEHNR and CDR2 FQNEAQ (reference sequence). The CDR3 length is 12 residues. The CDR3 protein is CASSFGAVAEFF.

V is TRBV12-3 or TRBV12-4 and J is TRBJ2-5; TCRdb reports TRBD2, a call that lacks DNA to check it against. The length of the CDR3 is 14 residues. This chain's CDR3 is CASSLGLGLETQYF.

Here the CDR3 reads CASSLGTAYEKLFF. The J gene is TRBJ1-4, the V gene TRBV7-2; there is no DNA to check the TCRdb D call of TRBD1. The CDR3 has 14 amino acids. The germline V gene has CDR1 SGHTA and CDR2 FQGNSA.

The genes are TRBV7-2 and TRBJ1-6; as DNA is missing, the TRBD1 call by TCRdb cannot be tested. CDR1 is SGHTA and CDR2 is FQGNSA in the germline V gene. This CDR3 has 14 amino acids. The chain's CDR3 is CASSSQGRNSPLHF. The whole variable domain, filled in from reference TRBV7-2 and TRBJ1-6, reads GAGVSQSPSNKVTEKGKDVELRCDPISGHTALYWYRQSLGQGLEFLIYFQGNSAPDKSGLPSDRFSAERTGGSVSTLTIQRTQQEDSAVYLCASSSQGRNSPLHFGNGTRLTVT.

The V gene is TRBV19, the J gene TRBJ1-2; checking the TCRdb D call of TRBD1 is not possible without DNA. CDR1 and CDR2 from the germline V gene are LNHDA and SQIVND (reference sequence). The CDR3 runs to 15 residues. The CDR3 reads CASRPPGQGHYGYTF. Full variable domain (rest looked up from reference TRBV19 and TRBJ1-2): DGGITQSPKYLFRKEGQNVTLSCEQNLNHDAMYWYRQDPGQGLRLIYYSQIVNDFQKGDIAEGYSVSREKKESFPLTVTSAQKNPTAFYLCASRPPGQGHYGYTFGSGTRLTVV.

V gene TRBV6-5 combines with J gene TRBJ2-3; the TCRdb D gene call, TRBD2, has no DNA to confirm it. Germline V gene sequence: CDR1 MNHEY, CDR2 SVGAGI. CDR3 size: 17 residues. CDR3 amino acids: CASSYGVAGANTDTQYF.

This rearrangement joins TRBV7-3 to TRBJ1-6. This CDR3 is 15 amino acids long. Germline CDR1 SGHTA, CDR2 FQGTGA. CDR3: CASSLTGGNTSPLHF.

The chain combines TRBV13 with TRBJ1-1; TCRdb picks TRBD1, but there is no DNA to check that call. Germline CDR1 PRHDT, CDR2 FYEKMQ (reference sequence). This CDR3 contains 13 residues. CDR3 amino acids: CASSLQGLTEAFF.